The 14 T cell receptor beta chains presented below share a single source sample, sequenced in a study of blood T cell repertoires in COVID-19. Profiling relied on immunoSEQ multiplex PCR, and the TCRdb table lists in-frame clones only, not all of them. The sample lists around 170,000 clones; about 87% were seen once. Sequenced input: peripheral blood. The receptor set was obtained from a man aged 55 to 70 with acute or convalescent COVID-19.

The J gene is TRBJ1-2, the V gene TRBV10-3; 12 nucleotides agree with TRBD1. Germline V gene sequence: CDR1 ENHRY, CDR2 SYGVKD. The CDR3 contains 18 residues. Trimming removed 0 bases from V and 3 bases from J; junction bases left unmatched: 8. CDR3 region: CAISESGTGGAFHYGYTF. CDR3 DNA: TGTGCCATCAGTGAGTCGGGGACAGGGGGCGCTTTTCACTATGGCTACACCTTC.

This chain connects TRBV7-3 to TRBJ1-2, with TRBD1 matching over 9 bases. Germline V gives CDR1 SGHTA, CDR2 FQGTGA. J lost 4 bases, V lost 5 bases, and 8 bases had no gene match. There are 15 residues in the CDR3. The CDR3 DNA reads TGTGCCAGCAGCCCGGGACAGGGAAAGGGCTATGGCTACACCTTC. Protein product: CASSPGQGKGYGYTF.

Remarks on this clone: Other nucleotide sequences from this sample produce the same CDR3. The V gene is TRBV19, the J gene TRBJ1-5; a weak D match, TRBD1 (5 bases). The CDR3 consists of 14 residues. Germline CDR1 is LNHDA and CDR2 is SQIVND (reference sequence). The V end was cut by 5 bases, the J end by 0 bases, with 8 bases between. CDR3 sequence: CASSRQYSNQPQHF. The DNA of the CDR3 is TGTGCCAGTAGTCGACAGTATAGCAATCAGCCCCAGCATTTT.

The chain joins TRBV5-1 to TRBJ2-7; D call uncertain. Germline CDR1 and CDR2: SGHRS and YFSETQ. The CDR3 contains 14 residues. With 4 bases removed from V and 2 bases from J, the gap between germline ends came to 13 bases. CDR3 sequence (DNA): TGCGCCAGCAGCATGGCTATATCCACCTACGAGCAGTACGTC. Protein: CASSMAISTYEQYV.

This rearrangement joins TRBV18 to TRBJ2-3, with D unresolved. Per germline, CDR1 KGHSH and CDR2 LQKENI. CDR3 length equals 12 residues. V shed 6 bases and J shed 6 bases, with 10 bases lying between them. The CDR3: CASSPLADTQYF. DNA for the CDR3: TGTGCCAGCTCGCCTTTAGCCGATACGCAGTATTTT.

The genes are TRBV18 and TRBJ2-3; 7 nucleotides line up with TRBD1. Per the germline V gene, CDR1 is KGHSH and CDR2 is LQKENI. This CDR3 has 14 amino acids. The V segment lost 6 bases and the J segment 1 base; nucleotides outside the gene matches: 4. The CDR3 is CASSRDSGTDTQYF. DNA for the CDR3: TGTGCCAGCTCGAGGGACAGCGGCACAGATACGCAGTATTTT.

This chain uses TRBV5-1 with TRBJ2-2, with a tentative D call TRBD1 (5 bases). Trimming removed 0 bases from V and 5 bases from J, with 11 bases in between. There are 15 residues in the CDR3. CDR1 and CDR2 from the germline V gene are SGHRS and YFSETQ. This CDR3 is CASSLGARATGELFF. The CDR3 DNA reads as TGCGCCAGCAGCTTGGGGGCCAGGGCGACCGGGGAGCTGTTTTTT.

The table lists this clone with a count of one. The V and J genes are TRBV2 and TRBJ2-1; a weak D match, TRBD1 (6 bases). V lost 5 bases and J lost 8, with 19 bases in between. The germline V gene encodes CDR1 SNHLY and CDR2 FYNNEI. The CDR3 has 15 residues. CDR3 coding DNA: TGTGCCAGCAGTATAGGGGACAAAAAATGGGATGAGCAGTTCTTC. It codes for CASSIGDKKWDEQFF.

This clone was found once. V and J are TRBV27 and TRBJ2-5, with 7 bases identical to TRBD2. CDR3 length: 17 amino acids. Germline V CDR1 and CDR2: MNHEY, SMNVEV (reference sequence). J lost 5 bases, V lost 2 bases, and 14 bases had no gene match. CDR3 DNA: TGTGCCAGCAGTTTAAACCCCTTTGGACTAGGTAGCGAGACCCAGTACTTC. It encodes CASSLNPFGLGSETQYF.

J is TRBJ1-1 and V is TRBV4-1; D perhaps matches TRBD1 (5 bases). Germline V gene sequence: CDR1 MGHRA, CDR2 YSYEKL. Between the trimmed V and J ends, which lost 0 bases and 3 bases, there was a span of 11 bases. CDR3 length equals 15 residues. As DNA, the CDR3 is TGCGCCAGCAGCCAAGATTGGGGGGGTGACACTGAAGCTTTCTTT. It yields the protein CASSQDWGGDTEAFF.

V and J are TRBV5-1 and TRBJ1-6, with 7 bases aligning to TRBD1. The J segment lost 0 bases and the V segment lost 3 bases, leaving 3 bases of the junction unmatched. The CDR3 totals 16 residues. CDR1 is SGHRS and CDR2 is YFSETQ in the germline V gene. As DNA, the CDR3 is TGCGCCAGCAGCTCGGGACAGAGCTCCTATAATTCACCCCTCCACTTT. Translating gives CASSSGQSSYNSPLHF.

The chain joins TRBV6-1 to TRBJ2-7; D may be TRBD1 (5 bases). V was clipped by 3 bases and J by 3 bases, with 9 bases between them. CDR3 length: 13 residues. From germline, CDR1 is MNHNS and CDR2 SASEGT. The CDR3 DNA follows: TGTGCCAGCAGTGAGGCAGGGTTCTACGAGCAGTACGTC. Its protein is CASSEAGFYEQYV.

The chain couples TRBV19 to TRBJ1-2; the match to TRBD1 covers 9 bases. Germline V lookup: CDR1 LNHDA, CDR2 SQIVND (reference sequence). Trimming cost V 5 bases and J 5 bases; bases outside gene matches: 3. CDR3 length: 13 residues. This chain's CDR3 is CASSLDRGYGYTF. The CDR3 region has the DNA TGTGCCAGTAGTCTTGACAGGGGGTATGGCTACACCTTC.

This chain links TRBV18 with TRBJ1-3; D perhaps matches TRBD1 (6 bases). Germline loops: CDR1 KGHSH, CDR2 LQKENI. V dropped 3 bases and J dropped 4 bases, with 13 bases sitting between them. The CDR3 is 15 residues long. The CDR3 coding sequence is TGTGCCAGCTCACCCGACAGGTCTGGGGGAAACACCATATATTTT. It is translated as CASSPDRSGGNTIYF.